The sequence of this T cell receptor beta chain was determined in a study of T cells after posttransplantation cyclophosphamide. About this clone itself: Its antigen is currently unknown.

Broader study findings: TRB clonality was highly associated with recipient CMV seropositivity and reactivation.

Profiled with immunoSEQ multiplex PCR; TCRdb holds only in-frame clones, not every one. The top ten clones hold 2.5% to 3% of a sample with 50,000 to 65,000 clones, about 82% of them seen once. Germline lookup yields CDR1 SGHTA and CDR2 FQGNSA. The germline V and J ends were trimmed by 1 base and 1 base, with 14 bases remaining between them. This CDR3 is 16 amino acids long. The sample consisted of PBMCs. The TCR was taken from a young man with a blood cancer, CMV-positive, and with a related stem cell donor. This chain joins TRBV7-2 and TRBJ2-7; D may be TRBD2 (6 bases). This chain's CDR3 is CASSLDAGGLSYEQYF. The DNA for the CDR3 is TGTGCCAGCAGCTTAGACGCCGGGGGACTGTCCTACGAGCAGTACTTC.